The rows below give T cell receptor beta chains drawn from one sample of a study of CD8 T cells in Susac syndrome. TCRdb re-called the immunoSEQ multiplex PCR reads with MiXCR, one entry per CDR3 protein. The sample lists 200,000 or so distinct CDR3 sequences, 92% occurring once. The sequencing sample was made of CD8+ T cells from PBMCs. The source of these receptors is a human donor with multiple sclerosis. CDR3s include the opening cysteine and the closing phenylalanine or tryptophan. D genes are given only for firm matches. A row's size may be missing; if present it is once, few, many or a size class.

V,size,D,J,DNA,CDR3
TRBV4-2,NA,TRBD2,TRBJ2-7,TGTGCCAGCGGGGTCGGGGGGGCCTACGAGCAGTACTTC,CASGVGGAYEQYF
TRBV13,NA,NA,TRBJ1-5,TGTGCCAGCAGCTTAATGGGGTATGGAGGCAATCAGCCCCAGCATTTT,CASSLMGYGGNQPQHF
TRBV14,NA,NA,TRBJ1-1,TGTGCCAGCAGCCAACACGTGAACACTGAAGCTTTCTTT,CASSQHVNTEAFF
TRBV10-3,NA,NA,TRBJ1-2,TGTGCCATCAGTGATAGCGGGACACGGTTTAACTATGGCTACACCTTC,CAISDSGTRFNYGYTF
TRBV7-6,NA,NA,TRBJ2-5,TGTGCCAGCAGCTTAGAGATAGCGGAGAAAGAGACCCAGTACTTC,CASSLEIAEKETQYF
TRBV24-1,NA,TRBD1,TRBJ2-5,TGTGCCACCAGTCCAGGGAGACAGGGGCAAGAGACCCAGTACTTC,CATSPGRQGQETQYF
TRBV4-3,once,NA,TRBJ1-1,TGCGCCAGCAGCCAAGTTCTAAGGGGCTTGAGCACTGAAGCTTTCTTT,CASSQVLRGLSTEAFF
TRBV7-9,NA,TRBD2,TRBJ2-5,TGTGCCAGCAGCTTGCCTAGCGGGGGAAGTCAAGAGACCCAGTACTTC,CASSLPSGGSQETQYF
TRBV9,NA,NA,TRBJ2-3,TGTGCCAGCAGGGGATTGTCAGATACGCAGTATTTT,CASRGLSDTQYF
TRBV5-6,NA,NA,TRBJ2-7,TGTGCCAGCAGCGCCAATCCCGGGACTCGCCCCTACGAGCAGTACTTC,CASSANPGTRPYEQYF
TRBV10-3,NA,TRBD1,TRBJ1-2,TGTGCCATCAGTGAGTCAGGGGGACAGGGAGATGGCTACACCTTC,CAISESGGQGDGYTF
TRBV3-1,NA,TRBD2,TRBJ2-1,TGTGCCAGCAGCCAAGTCACTAGCGGGACGGTAAATGAGCAGTTCTTC,CASSQVTSGTVNEQFF
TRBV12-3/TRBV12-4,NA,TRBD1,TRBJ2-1,TGTGCCAGCACCCCCCCGCAGGGGGATGAGCAGTTCTTC,CASTPPQGDEQFF
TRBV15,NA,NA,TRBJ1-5,TGTGCCACCAGCAGAGATCGGCGACAGCCCCAGCATTTT,CATSRDRRQPQHF
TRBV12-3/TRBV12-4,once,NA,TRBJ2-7,TGTGCCAGCAGTTTTTTGGGGTCAGGCGGGCTCTACGAGCAGTACTTC,CASSFLGSGGLYEQYF
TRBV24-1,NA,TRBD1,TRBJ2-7,TGTGCCACCAGTGATTTTTTGGGACAGGGTGGATACGAGCAGTACTTC,CATSDFLGQGGYEQYF
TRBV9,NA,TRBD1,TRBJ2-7,TGTGCCAGCAGCGTAGGGGACAGTGTCTACGAGCAGTACTTC,CASSVGDSVYEQYF
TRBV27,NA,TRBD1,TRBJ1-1,TGTGCCAGCAGTCCGGGGACAGGAACGGCTGAAGCTTTCTTT,CASSPGTGTAEAFF
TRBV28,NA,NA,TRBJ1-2,TGTGCCAGCAGCCTAAACAGTATATATTATGGCTACACCTTC,CASSLNSIYYGYTF
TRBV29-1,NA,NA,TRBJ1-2,TGCAGCGTCCGGGACTTTCCTGGCTACACCTTC,CSVRDFPGYTF
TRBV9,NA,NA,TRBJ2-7,TGTGCCAGCAGCCCCGTTCCAGGGGGGTACGAGCAGTACTTC,CASSPVPGGYEQYF
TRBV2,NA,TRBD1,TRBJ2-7,TGTGCCAGCAGCGATTCCACGACAGGGTTCTACGAGCAGTACTTC,CASSDSTTGFYEQYF
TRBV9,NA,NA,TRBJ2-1,TGTGCCAGCAGCGTCGCTAACAATGAGCAGTTCTTC,CASSVANNEQFF
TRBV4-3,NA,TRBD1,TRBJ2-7,TGCGCCAGCAGCCAAGATAGGACAGGGGGCAGGGAGCAGTACTTC,CASSQDRTGGREQYF
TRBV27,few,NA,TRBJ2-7,TGTGCCAGCAGTTTAGGAGGGGTTACCTACGAGCAGTACTTC,CASSLGGVTYEQYF
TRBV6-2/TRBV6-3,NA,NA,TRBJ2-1,TGTGCCAGCAGTTACTCGAAAGTCGGTAGCGGACGCTCCTACAATGAGCAGTTCTTC,CASSYSKVGSGRSYNEQFF
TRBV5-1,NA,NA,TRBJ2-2,TGCGCCAGCAGCTTGGCCGGGGGGCCGAGGCCCGGGGAGCTGTTTTTT,CASSLAGGPRPGELFF
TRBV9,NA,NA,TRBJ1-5,TGTGCCAGCAGCGACGATAGCGGCAATCAGCCCCAGCATTTT,CASSDDSGNQPQHF
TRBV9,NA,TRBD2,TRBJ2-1,TGTGCCAGCAGCGTAGGCGGGGGGCAATACAATGAGCAGTTCTTC,CASSVGGGQYNEQFF